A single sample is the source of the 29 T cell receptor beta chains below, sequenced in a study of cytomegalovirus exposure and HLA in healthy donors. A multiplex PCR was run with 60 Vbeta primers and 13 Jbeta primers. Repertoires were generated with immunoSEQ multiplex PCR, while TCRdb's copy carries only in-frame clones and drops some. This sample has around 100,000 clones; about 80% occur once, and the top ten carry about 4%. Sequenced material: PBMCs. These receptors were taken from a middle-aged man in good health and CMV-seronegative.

The CDR3 region has the DNA TGTGCCAGCAGCCCGACAGGCAACTCCTACGAGCAGTACGTC. It codes for CASSPTGNSYEQYV. The chain carries TRBV28 and TRBJ2-7, with D possibly matching TRBD1 (6 bases). Germline loops: CDR1 MDHEN, CDR2 SYDVKM. Deletions cut 6 bases from V and 0 bases from J, with 12 bases between. There are 14 residues in the CDR3.

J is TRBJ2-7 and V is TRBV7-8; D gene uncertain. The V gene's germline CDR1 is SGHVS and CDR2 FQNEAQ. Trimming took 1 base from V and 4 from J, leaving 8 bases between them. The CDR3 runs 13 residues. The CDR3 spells CASSLVESYEQYF. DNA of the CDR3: TGTGCCAGCAGCTTAGTGGAGTCGTACGAGCAGTACTTC. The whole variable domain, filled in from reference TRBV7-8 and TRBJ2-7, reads GAGVSQSPRYKVAKRGQDVALRCDPISGHVSLFWYQQALGQGPEFLTYFQNEAQLDKSGLPSDRFFAERPEGSVSTLKIQRTQQEDSAVYLCASSLVESYEQYFGPGTRLTVT.

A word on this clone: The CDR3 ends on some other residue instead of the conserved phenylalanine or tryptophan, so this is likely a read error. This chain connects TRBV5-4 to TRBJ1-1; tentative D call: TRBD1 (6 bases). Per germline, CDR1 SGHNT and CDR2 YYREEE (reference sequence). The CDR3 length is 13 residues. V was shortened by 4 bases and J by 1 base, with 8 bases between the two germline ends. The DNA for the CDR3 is TGTGCCAGCAGCAGGACAGAGAACACTGAAGCTTTCTCT. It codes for CASSRTENTEAFS.

The CDR3 coding sequence is TGCGCCAGCAGCCAAGATAGGCAGGGTATCTACGAGCAGTACGTC. As protein: CASSQDRQGIYEQYV. This chain joins TRBV4-3 and TRBJ2-7; tentative D call: TRBD1 (5 bases). The length of the CDR3 is 15 residues. The V gene's germline CDR1 is LGHNA and CDR2 YSLEER. The germline V and J ends were trimmed by 0 bases and 3 bases, with 12 bases remaining between them.

The CDR3 loop reads CASSTRTGDQPQHF. CDR3 DNA sequence: TGTGCCAGTAGTACCAGGACAGGGGATCAGCCCCAGCATTTT. This chain uses TRBV19 with TRBJ1-5; 9 nucleotides match TRBD1. This CDR3 contains 14 residues. The J segment lost 5 bases and the V segment lost 4 bases, leaving 3 bases of the junction unmatched. Germline V gene lookup returns CDR1 LNHDA and CDR2 SQIVND (reference sequence).

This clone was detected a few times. CDR3 nucleotide sequence: TGTGCCAGCAGCGCAGCTAGCGGGGGGATGTCGGATACGCAGTATTTT. This gives the protein CASSAASGGMSDTQYF. This chain connects TRBV9 to TRBJ2-3; the match to TRBD2 covers 11 bases. The CDR3 is 16 residues long. Losses at the gene ends were 3 bases for V and 6 bases for J; bases not matched to a gene: 9. Germline loops: CDR1 SGDLS, CDR2 YYNGEE. The variable domain in full, completed from reference TRBV9 and TRBJ2-3, reads DSGVTQTPKHLITATGQRVTLRCSPRSGDLSVYWYQQSLDQGLQFLIQYYNGEERAKGNILERFSAQQFPDLHSELNLSSLELGDSALYFCASSAASGGMSDTQYFGPGTRLTVL.

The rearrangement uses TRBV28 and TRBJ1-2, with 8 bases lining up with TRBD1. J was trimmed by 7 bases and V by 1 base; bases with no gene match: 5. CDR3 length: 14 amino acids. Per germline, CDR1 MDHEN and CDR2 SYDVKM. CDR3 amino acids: CASSLYYRGTGYTF. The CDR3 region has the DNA TGTGCCAGCAGTTTATACTACAGGGGGACTGGCTACACCTTC.

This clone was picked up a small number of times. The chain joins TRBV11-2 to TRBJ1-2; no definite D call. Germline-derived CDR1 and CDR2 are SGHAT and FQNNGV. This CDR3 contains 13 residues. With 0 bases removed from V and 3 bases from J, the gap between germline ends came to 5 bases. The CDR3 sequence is CASSLDRDYGYTF. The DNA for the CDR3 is TGTGCCAGCAGCTTAGATCGCGACTATGGCTACACCTTC.

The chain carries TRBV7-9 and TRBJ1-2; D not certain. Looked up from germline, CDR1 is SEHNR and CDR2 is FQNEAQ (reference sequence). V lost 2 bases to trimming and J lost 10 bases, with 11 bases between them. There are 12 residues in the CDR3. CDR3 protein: CASSLLGVVYTF. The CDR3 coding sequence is TGTGCCAGCAGCTTACTCGGGGTCGTCTACACCTTC.

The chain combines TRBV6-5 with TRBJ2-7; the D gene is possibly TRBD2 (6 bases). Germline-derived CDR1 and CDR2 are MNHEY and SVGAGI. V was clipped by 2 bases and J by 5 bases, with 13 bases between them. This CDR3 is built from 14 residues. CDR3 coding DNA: TGTGCCAGCAGTTACCGGGGCCCGGGGGACGAGCAGTACGTC. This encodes CASSYRGPGDEQYV.

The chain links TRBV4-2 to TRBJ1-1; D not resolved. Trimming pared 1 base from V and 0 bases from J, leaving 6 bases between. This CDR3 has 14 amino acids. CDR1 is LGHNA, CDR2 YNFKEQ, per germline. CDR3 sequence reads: CASSQGALNTEAFF. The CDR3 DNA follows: TGTGCCAGCAGCCAAGGGGCATTGAACACTGAAGCTTTCTTT.

The CDR3 here is CASSVVPQGGHLGNTIYF. The CDR3 nucleotides read TGTGCCAGCAGCGTAGTACCCCAGGGGGGTCACTTGGGAAACACCATATATTTT. The V and J genes are TRBV9 and TRBJ1-3; 7 bases align to TRBD1. V lost 0 bases, J lost 4 bases, and 13 bases stayed unmatched. Germline CDR1 is SGDLS and CDR2 is YYNGEE. The CDR3 loop spans 18 amino acids. The full variable domain, its missing parts supplied by reference TRBV9 and TRBJ1-3, is DSGVTQTPKHLITATGQRVTLRCSPRSGDLSVYWYQQSLDQGLQFLIQYYNGEERAKGNILERFSAQQFPDLHSELNLSSLELGDSALYFCASSVVPQGGHLGNTIYFGEGSWLTVV.

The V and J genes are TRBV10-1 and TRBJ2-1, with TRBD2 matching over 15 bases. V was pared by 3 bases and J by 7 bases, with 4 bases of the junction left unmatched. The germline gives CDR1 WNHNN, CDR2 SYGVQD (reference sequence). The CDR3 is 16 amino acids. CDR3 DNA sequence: TGCGCCAGCAGTGATTCCGGGACTAGCGGGAGGAATGAGCAGTTCTTC. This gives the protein CASSDSGTSGRNEQFF.

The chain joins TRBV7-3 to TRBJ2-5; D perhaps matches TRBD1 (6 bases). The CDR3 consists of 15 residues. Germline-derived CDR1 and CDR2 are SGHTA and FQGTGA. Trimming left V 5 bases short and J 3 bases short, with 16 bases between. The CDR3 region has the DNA TGTGCCAGCAGCCCAAATACAGGGAAGGAAGAGACCCAGTACTTC. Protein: CASSPNTGKEETQYF. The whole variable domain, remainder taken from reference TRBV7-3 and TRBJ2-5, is GAGVSQTPSNKVTEKGKYVELRCDPISGHTALYWYRQSLGQGPEFLIYFQGTGAADDSGLPNDRFFAVRPEGSVSTLKIQRTERGDSAVYLCASSPNTGKEETQYFGPGTRLLVL.

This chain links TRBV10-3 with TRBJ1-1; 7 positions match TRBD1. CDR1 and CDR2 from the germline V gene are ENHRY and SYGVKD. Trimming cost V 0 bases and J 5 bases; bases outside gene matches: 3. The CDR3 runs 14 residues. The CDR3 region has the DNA TGTGCCATCAGTGAGTCGACAGGGCGAACTGAAGCTTTCTTT. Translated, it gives CAISESTGRTEAFF.

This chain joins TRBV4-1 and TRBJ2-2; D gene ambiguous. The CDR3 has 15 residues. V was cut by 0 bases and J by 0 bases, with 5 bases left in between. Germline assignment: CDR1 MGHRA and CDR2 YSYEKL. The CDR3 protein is CASSQDGANTGELFF. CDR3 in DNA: TGCGCCAGCAGCCAAGACGGAGCGAACACCGGGGAGCTGTTTTTT.

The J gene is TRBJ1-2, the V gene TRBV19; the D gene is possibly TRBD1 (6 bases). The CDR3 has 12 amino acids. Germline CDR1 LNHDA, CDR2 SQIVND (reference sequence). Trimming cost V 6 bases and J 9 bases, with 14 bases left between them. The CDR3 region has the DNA TGTGCCAGTAGCCCCGACCAGGGGAGCTACACCTTC. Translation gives CASSPDQGSYTF. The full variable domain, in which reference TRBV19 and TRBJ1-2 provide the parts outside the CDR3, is DGGITQSPKYLFRKEGQNVTLSCEQNLNHDAMYWYRQDPGQGLRLIYYSQIVNDFQKGDIAEGYSVSREKKESFPLTVTSAQKNPTAFYLCASSPDQGSYTFGSGTRLTVV.

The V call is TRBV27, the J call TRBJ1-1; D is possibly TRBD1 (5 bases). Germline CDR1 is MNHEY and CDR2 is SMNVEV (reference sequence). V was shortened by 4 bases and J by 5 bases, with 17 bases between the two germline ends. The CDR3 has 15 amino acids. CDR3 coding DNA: TGTGCCAGCAGTTCCCTAGGGGCTGCTCAGACTGAAGCTTTCTTT. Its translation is CASSSLGAAQTEAFF.

CDR3 region: CASSLTGNEQFF. The CDR3 coding sequence is TGTGCCAGCAGCTTAACTGGCAATGAGCAGTTCTTC. The V gene is TRBV7-6, the J gene TRBJ2-1; D is undetermined. The CDR3 has 12 amino acids. Trimming took off 2 bases at V and 6 bases at J, with 5 bases between the two ends. The germline V gene has CDR1 SGHVS and CDR2 FNYEAQ.

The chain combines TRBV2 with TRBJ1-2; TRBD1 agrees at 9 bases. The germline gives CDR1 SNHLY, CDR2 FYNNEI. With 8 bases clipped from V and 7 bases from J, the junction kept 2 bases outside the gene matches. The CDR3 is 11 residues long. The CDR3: CASGTGFGYTF. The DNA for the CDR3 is TGTGCCAGCGGGACAGGGTTTGGCTACACCTTC.

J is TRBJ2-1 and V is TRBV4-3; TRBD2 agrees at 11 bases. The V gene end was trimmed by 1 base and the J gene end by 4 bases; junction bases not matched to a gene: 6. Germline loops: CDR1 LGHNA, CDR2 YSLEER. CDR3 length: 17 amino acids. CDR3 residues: CASSQGLSGGAYNEQFF. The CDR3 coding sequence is TGCGCCAGCAGCCAAGGACTTAGCGGGGGGGCATACAATGAGCAGTTCTTC.

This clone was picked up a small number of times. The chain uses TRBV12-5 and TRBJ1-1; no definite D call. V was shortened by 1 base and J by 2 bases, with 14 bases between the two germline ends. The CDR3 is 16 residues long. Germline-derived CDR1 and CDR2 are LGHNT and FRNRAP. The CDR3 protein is CASGLGRSGFNTEAFF. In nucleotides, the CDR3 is TGTGCTAGTGGTTTGGGCAGGTCGGGATTTAACACTGAAGCTTTCTTT.

The CDR3 coding sequence is TGTGCCAGCAGTTATTACAGGGGGTCCGAAAAACTGTTTTTT. Its protein is CASSYYRGSEKLFF. The chain combines TRBV6-5 with TRBJ1-4; 8 nucleotides match TRBD1. There are 14 residues in the CDR3. CDR1 is MNHEY and CDR2 is SVGAGI in the germline V gene. J gave up 8 bases and V 3 bases, and 5 bases lay outside the gene matches.

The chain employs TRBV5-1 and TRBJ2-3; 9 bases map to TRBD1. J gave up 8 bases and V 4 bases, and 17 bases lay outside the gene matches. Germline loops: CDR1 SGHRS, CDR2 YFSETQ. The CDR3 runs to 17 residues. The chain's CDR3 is CASSPNRAGQGGGTQYF. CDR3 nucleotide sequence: TGCGCCAGCAGCCCAAATCGGGCGGGACAGGGAGGAGGTACGCAGTATTTT.

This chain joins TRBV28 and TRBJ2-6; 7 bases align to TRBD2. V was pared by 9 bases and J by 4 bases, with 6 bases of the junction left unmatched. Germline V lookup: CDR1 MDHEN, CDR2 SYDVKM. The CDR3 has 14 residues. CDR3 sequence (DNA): TGTGCCAGTTTGGGGGGGTCGGGGGCCAACGTCCTGACTTTC. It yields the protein CASLGGSGANVLTF.

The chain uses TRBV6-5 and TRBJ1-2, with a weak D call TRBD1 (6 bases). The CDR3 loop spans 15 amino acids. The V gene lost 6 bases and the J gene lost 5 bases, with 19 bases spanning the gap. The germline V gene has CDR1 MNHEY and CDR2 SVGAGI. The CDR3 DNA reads TGTGCCAGCAGCCCCCGGACAGCCGAACAGTATGGCTACACCTTC. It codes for CASSPRTAEQYGYTF.

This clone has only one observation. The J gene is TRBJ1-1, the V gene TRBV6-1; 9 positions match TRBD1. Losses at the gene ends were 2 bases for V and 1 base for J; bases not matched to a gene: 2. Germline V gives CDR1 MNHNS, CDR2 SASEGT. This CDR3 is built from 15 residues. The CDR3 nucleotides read TGTGCCAGCAGTGAACGGGGACAGGGGAACACTGAAGCTTTCTTT. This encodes CASSERGQGNTEAFF.

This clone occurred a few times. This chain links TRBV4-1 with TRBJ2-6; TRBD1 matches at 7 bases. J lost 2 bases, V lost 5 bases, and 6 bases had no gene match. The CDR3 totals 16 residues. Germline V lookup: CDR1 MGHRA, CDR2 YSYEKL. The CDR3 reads CASSAQGLTGANVLTF. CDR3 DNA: TGCGCCAGCAGCGCACAGGGGCTGACTGGGGCCAACGTCCTGACTTTC.

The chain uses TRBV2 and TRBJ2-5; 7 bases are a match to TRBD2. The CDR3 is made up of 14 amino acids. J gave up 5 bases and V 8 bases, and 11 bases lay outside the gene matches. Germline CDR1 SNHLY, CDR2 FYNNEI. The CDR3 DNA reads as TGTGCCAGCCGGCAAGGGGAGGGTTTGGAGACCCAGTACTTC. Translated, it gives CASRQGEGLETQYF. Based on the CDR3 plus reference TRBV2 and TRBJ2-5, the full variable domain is EPEVTQTPSHQVTQMGQEVILRCVPISNHLYFYWYRQILGQKVEFLVSFYNNEISEKSEIFDDQFSVERPDGSNFTLKIRSTKLEDSAMYFCASRQGEGLETQYFGPGTRLLVL.